This entry lists 17 T cell receptor beta chains sequenced from one sample in a study of blood T cell repertoires in COVID-19. Produced via immunoSEQ multiplex PCR; TCRdb's table is partial and in-frame only. The data hold hundreds of thousands of clones, with 89% observed a single time. Sequencing was done on a sample of peripheral blood. These receptors came from a man aged 60 to 69 who had recovered from COVID-19.

V and J are TRBV7-2 and TRBJ2-7; D is perhaps TRBD2 (5 bases). In germline, CDR1 is SGHTA, CDR2 FQGNSA. Trimming removed 4 bases at V and 1 base at J, with 11 bases between. This CDR3 comprises 14 residues. DNA of the CDR3: TGTGCCAGCAGCTCGATGCCGGGGTCCTACGAGCAGTACTTC. This gives the protein CASSSMPGSYEQYF.

The CDR3 protein is CASSQGLAGGNNEQFF. CDR3 nucleotide sequence: TGTGCCAGCAGCCAAGGACTAGCGGGAGGGAACAATGAGCAGTTCTTC. This chain joins TRBV14 and TRBJ2-1; 14 nucleotides line up with TRBD2. The CDR3 contains 16 residues. The junction had 1 base not matched to a gene; V was cut back by 1 base and J by 5 bases. In germline, CDR1 is SGHDN, CDR2 FVKESK. Filled out from reference TRBV14 and TRBJ2-1, the complete variable domain reads EAGVTQFPSHSVIEKGQTVTLRCDPISGHDNLYWYRRVMGKEIKFLLHFVKESKQDESGMPNNRFLAERTGGTYSTLKVQPAELEDSGVYFCASSQGLAGGNNEQFFGPGTRLTVL.

V and J are TRBV19 and TRBJ2-1; 10 bases line up with TRBD1. Germline values: CDR1 LNHDA, CDR2 SQIVND (reference sequence). The CDR3 has 15 amino acids. V was clipped by 3 bases and J by 4 bases; unmatched bases: 3. The CDR3 is CASSIRQGAYNEQFF. CDR3 nucleotides: TGTGCCAGTAGTATCCGACAGGGGGCTTACAATGAGCAGTTCTTC.

The rearrangement uses TRBV25-1 and TRBJ1-1, with TRBD1 matching 7 bases. This CDR3 contains 14 residues. The germline V gene has CDR1 MGHDK and CDR2 SYGVNS. The junction had 1 base not matched to a gene; V was cut back by 3 bases and J by 0 bases. The CDR3 sequence is CASSDTGVNTEAFF. CDR3 coding DNA: TGTGCCAGCAGTGATACAGGGGTGAACACTGAAGCTTTCTTT. Looking up the rest from reference TRBV25-1 and TRBJ1-1 gives the full variable domain: EADIYQTPRYLVIGTGKKITLECSQTMGHDKMYWYQQDPGMELHLIHYSYGVNSTEKGDLSSESTVSRIRTEHFPLTLESARPSHTSQYLCASSDTGVNTEAFFGQGTRLTVV.

The chain links TRBV28 to TRBJ1-6; D remains ambiguous. The CDR3 totals 16 residues. Germline V gives CDR1 MDHEN, CDR2 SYDVKM. V was shortened by 8 bases and J by 10 bases, with 24 bases between the two germline ends. The CDR3 spells CASCVNLVRSRSPLHF. As DNA, the CDR3 is TGTGCCAGCTGCGTTAATCTTGTTCGGAGTCGGTCACCCCTCCACTTT.

The chain has TRBV2 and TRBJ2-5; D is unclear. The germline V and J ends were trimmed by 4 bases and 5 bases, with 17 bases remaining between them. This CDR3 has 15 residues. CDR1 and CDR2 from the germline V gene are SNHLY and FYNNEI. The CDR3 loop is CASSAQTRSAETQYF. DNA of the CDR3: TGTGCCAGCAGTGCCCAGACTCGGTCCGCCGAGACCCAGTACTTC.

This clone was counted many times. The rearrangement links TRBV19 to TRBJ2-7; D might be TRBD1 (5 bases). This CDR3 spans 15 amino acids. V was clipped by 0 bases and J by 3 bases, with 12 bases between them. The germline V gene has CDR1 LNHDA and CDR2 SQIVND (reference sequence). The CDR3 DNA is TGTGCCAGTAGTATAGATAGACAGACTCACTACGAGCAGTACTTC. It specifies CASSIDRQTHYEQYF.

V is TRBV19 and J is TRBJ1-1, with D hard to call. Germline V gives CDR1 LNHDA, CDR2 SQIVND (reference sequence). The CDR3 is 12 residues long. Trimming pared 6 bases from V and 3 bases from J, leaving 8 bases between. CDR3 sequence: CASRLIHTEAFF. CDR3 nucleotide sequence: TGTGCCAGTAGGTTAATTCACACTGAAGCTTTCTTT. The entire variable domain, with the rest obtained from reference TRBV19 and TRBJ1-1, is as follows: DGGITQSPKYLFRKEGQNVTLSCEQNLNHDAMYWYRQDPGQGLRLIYYSQIVNDFQKGDIAEGYSVSREKKESFPLTVTSAQKNPTAFYLCASRLIHTEAFFGQGTRLTVV.

The chain carries TRBV18 and TRBJ2-3; maybe TRBD2 (6 bases). The CDR3 extends over 14 amino acids. Germline values: CDR1 KGHSH, CDR2 LQKENI. Trimming cost V 3 bases and J 7 bases, with 14 bases left between them. The CDR3 is CASSPYEAGNTQYF. CDR3 coding DNA: TGTGCCAGCTCACCTTACGAGGCGGGAAATACGCAGTATTTT. Filled out from reference TRBV18 and TRBJ2-3, the complete variable domain reads NAGVMQNPRHLVRRRGQEARLRCSPMKGHSHVYWYRQLPEEGLKFMVYLQKENIIDESGMPKERFSAEFPKEGPSILRIQQVVRGDSAAYFCASSPYEAGNTQYFGPGTRLTVL.

This clone was recorded a few times. The chain has TRBV24-1 and TRBJ1-2; 9 bases are shared with TRBD1. Losses at the gene ends were 2 bases for V and 5 bases for J; bases not matched to a gene: 11. Germline lookup yields CDR1 KGHDR and CDR2 SFDVKD. The CDR3 is 17 amino acids. The CDR3 nucleotides are TGTGCCACCAGTGATTCCCAAAGGCGGACAGGGGCATATGGCTACACCTTC. Translation gives CATSDSQRRTGAYGYTF.

The chain couples TRBV7-9 to TRBJ1-1; TRBD1 is a possible D gene (5 bases). V was pared by 3 bases and J by 4 bases, with 12 bases between. The CDR3 consists of 14 residues. CDR1 and CDR2 (germline): SEHNR, FQNEAQ (reference sequence). The CDR3, as DNA: TGTGCCAGCAGCTTCAGGGTTTCGAGCACTGAAGCTTTCTTT. This gives the protein CASSFRVSSTEAFF. Full variable domain (rest looked up from reference TRBV7-9 and TRBJ1-1): DTGVSQNPRHKITKRGQNVTFRCDPISEHNRLYWYRQTLGQGPEFLTYFQNEAQLEKSRLLSDRFSAERPKGSFSTLEIQRTEQGDSAMYLCASSFRVSSTEAFFGQGTRLTVV.

CDR3 protein: CASRPTGQPEKLFF. DNA for the CDR3: TGTGCCAGCAGGCCGACAGGGCAGCCTGAAAAACTGTTTTTT. V gene TRBV28 combines with J gene TRBJ1-4; 7 nucleotides align to TRBD1. CDR1 and CDR2 (germline): MDHEN, SYDVKM. The CDR3 runs 14 residues. Germline trimming cut 6 bases from V and 7 bases from J; bases unmatched to any gene: 8.

The chain uses TRBV18 and TRBJ2-1; D is undetermined. CDR1 KGHSH and CDR2 LQKENI come from the germline V gene. V was cut by 6 bases and J by 0 bases, with 12 bases left in between. This CDR3 has 15 amino acids. CDR3 in DNA: TGTGCCAGCTCTCCATTCAGAGGCTCCTACAATGAGCAGTTCTTC. Its translation: CASSPFRGSYNEQFF.

This rearrangement joins TRBV5-4 to TRBJ1-1; D unresolved. The CDR3 has 13 amino acids. V was cut by 9 bases and J by 1 base, with 13 bases left in between. CDR1 and CDR2 from the germline V gene are SGHNT and YYREEE (reference sequence). The CDR3 spells CATARTENTEAFF. CDR3 bases: TGTGCCACCGCTAGAACGGAGAACACTGAAGCTTTCTTT. Using reference TRBV5-4 and TRBJ1-1 for the parts outside the CDR3, the full variable domain is ETGVTQSPTHLIKTRGQQVTLRCSSQSGHNTVSWYQQALGQGPQFIFQYYREEENGRGNFPPRFSGLQFPNYSSELNVNALELDDSALYLCATARTENTEAFFGQGTRLTVV.

The chain links TRBV5-1 to TRBJ1-4; D might be TRBD1 (6 bases). V was shortened by 0 bases and J by 5 bases, with 8 bases between the two germline ends. Germline CDR1 SGHRS, CDR2 YFSETQ. The CDR3 runs to 14 residues. CDR3 region: CASSLVQGNEKLFF. The CDR3, as DNA: TGCGCCAGCAGCTTGGTACAGGGAAATGAAAAACTGTTTTTT.

CDR3 in amino acids: CASSHYGIPYNEQFF. DNA for the CDR3: TGTGCCAGCAGCCACTACGGGATCCCCTACAATGAGCAGTTCTTC. The chain is built from TRBV3-1 (or the pseudogene TRBV3-2) and TRBJ2-1; TRBD2 is a possible D gene (5 bases). The CDR3 is 15 amino acids. Trimming removed 3 bases from V and 2 bases from J, with 11 bases in between. Germline loops: CDR1 LGHDT, CDR2 YNNKEL (reference sequence).

The chain couples TRBV6-5 to TRBJ2-5, with 10 bases lining up with TRBD2. The CDR3 consists of 13 residues. V lost 7 bases to trimming and J lost 3 bases; unmatched junction nucleotides: 2. CDR1 MNHEY and CDR2 SVGAGI come from the germline V gene. As DNA, the CDR3 is TGTGCCAGCATTAGCGGGGGGAAAGAGACCCAGTACTTC. Translation gives CASISGGKETQYF.